This TCR beta chain came from a study of tumor-infiltrating lymphocytes in primary liver carcinoma. Whole-study results and caveats: Compared with blood, tumor repertoires held significantly more in their top 250 clones.

With regard to this clonotype: What it binds is unknown. A much larger clone lies a single base off, so this may be a read error.

The researchers produced TCR beta cDNA from around 500 ng total RNA with a constant-region primer. Nested multiplex PCR, run for three rounds with slightly modified ARM-PCR, yielded TCR beta libraries. Two initial PCR rounds of about 10 cycles each paired TRBV1-TRBV30 forward primers with a C-beta reverse primer. From the multiplex PCR reads, TCRdb called clonotypes with MiXCR, one entry per CDR3 protein. The table includes about 320,000 distinct CDR3 sequences, more than 55% detected once. Germline CDR1 reads WSHSY; CDR2 reads SAAADI. The CDR3 is 12 amino acids. RNA isolated from unsorted whole blood supplied the blood RNA, with germline DNA also extracted.

The sequence was collected from a woman in her twenties or thirties with primary liver carcinoma and hepatitis B virus infection. Input material: peripheral blood. The V gene is TRBV10-2, the J gene TRBJ1-2, with TRBD1 as a possible D gene (5 bases). This CDR3 reads CASRTDSYDYTF. DNA of the CDR3: TGCGCCAGCAGGACCGACAGCTATGACTACACCTTC.